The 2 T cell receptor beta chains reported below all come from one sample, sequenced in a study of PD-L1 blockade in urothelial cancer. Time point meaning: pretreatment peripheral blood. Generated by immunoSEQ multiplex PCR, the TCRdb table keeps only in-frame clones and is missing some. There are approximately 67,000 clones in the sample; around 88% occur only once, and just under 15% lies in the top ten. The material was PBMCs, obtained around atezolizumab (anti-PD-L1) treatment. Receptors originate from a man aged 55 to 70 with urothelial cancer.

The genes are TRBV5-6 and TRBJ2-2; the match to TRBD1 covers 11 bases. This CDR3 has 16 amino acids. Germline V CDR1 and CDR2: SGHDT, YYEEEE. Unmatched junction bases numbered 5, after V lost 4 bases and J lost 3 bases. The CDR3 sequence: CASSPRTGGYTGELFF. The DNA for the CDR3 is TGTGCCAGCAGCCCTCGGACAGGGGGCTACACCGGGGAGCTGTTTTTT.

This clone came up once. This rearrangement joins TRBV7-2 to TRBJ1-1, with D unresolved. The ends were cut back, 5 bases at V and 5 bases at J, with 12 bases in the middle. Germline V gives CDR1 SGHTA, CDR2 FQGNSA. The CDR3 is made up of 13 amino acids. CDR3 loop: CASSPRRRTEAFF. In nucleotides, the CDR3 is TGTGCCAGCAGCCCCCGAAGGAGGACTGAAGCTTTCTTT.